This TCR beta chain was captured by sequencing in a study of CD8 T cells in Susac syndrome. RNA, at roughly 0.45 to 1 ug, was reverse transcribed with random hexamers. An immunoSEQ multiplex PCR generated amplified TCR beta CDR3 products spanning 54 Vbeta and 13 Jbeta. TCRdb recomputed calls from the immunoSEQ multiplex PCR reads with MiXCR, one row per CDR3 protein. The table includes about 140,000 distinct CDR3 sequences, approximately 95% detected once. CD8+ and CD4+ blood T cells underwent TCR beta sequencing. Controls were drawn from healthy donors and were matched for age and sex. Germline trimming cut 8 bases from V and 5 bases from J; bases unmatched to any gene: 8. The CDR3 length is 13 residues. Looked up from germline, CDR1 is SNHLY and CDR2 is FYNNEI.

The origin of this receptor is a human donor in good health. Material: CD8+ T cells from PBMCs. The chain is built from TRBV2 and TRBJ2-7; 8 nucleotides agree with TRBD1. CDR3 in amino acids: CASGGQDLDEQYF. In DNA, the CDR3 is TGTGCCAGCGGGGGACAGGACCTCGACGAGCAGTACTTC.